This TCR beta chain was identified in a study of T cells in Graves' hyperthyroidism and ophthalmopathy. About the research overall: Sampling of peripheral blood happened at initial diagnosis, prior to any treatment. Notes on the study in general: The majority of expanded thyroid clonotypes above 0.001 also appeared in blood.

Amplification of TCR beta CDR3 regions was performed using RNA transcripts as template. The primer set for the first-round RT-PCR of the TCR CDR3 was HTBI. TCRdb ran MiXCR on the multiplex PCR reads and lists one entry per CDR3 protein. The sample lists 600,000 to 650,000 distinct CDR3 sequences, about 16% occurring once. The CDR3 is 13 amino acids. Trimming removed 6 bases at V and 4 bases at J, with 13 bases between. Germline values: CDR1 SGDLS, CDR2 YYNGEE. Those with hyperthyroidism were 18 to 65 years old, newly diagnosed, and ill for under 2 months. As for this clonotype: What it recognizes is unknown.

The rearrangement uses TRBV9 and TRBJ1-1; no clear D. The clonotype originates from a woman aged 25 to 39 with Graves' hyperthyroidism. The sequenced material came from blood. The CDR3, as DNA: TGTGCCAGCACCTCCTGGAGGTCCACTGAAGCTTTCTTT. The encoded protein is CASTSWRSTEAFF.